The T cell receptor beta chain described here comes from a study of early T cells in non-severe SARS-CoV-2 infection. As part of library construction, unique molecular identifiers were attached to individual cDNA molecules. TCRdb itself ran the 5' RACE reads through MiXCR, one entry per CDR3 protein. The sample consists of 70,000 to 85,000 distinct CDR3 sequences, about 12% of them appearing once. There are many counts of this clonotype. This CDR3 is 16 amino acids long. Germline loops: CDR1 SGHTA, CDR2 FQGNSA. V gave up 5 bases and J gave up 1 base, with 15 bases separating them. Sequencing used whole blood. The sequence derives from an adult who was a healthcare worker with PCR-confirmed SARS-CoV-2 infection or an uninfected control (not recorded which). The V call is TRBV7-2, the J call TRBJ2-4; no reliable D call. The CDR3 sequence: CASSPLAVGAKNIQYF. The CDR3 coding sequence is TGTGCCAGCAGCCCCTTGGCAGTTGGGGCCAAAAACATTCAGTACTTC.